Presented here are 27 T cell receptor beta chains from one specimen sequenced in a study of T-cell memory formation after mild COVID-19. MiXCR, run by TCRdb on the 5' RACE reads, gives a single entry per CDR3 protein. Of tens of thousands of distinct CDR3 sequences listed, 25% to 35% were seen once; the top ten hold 35% to 45%. Sample: PBMCs or a T cell subset sorted from them (not recorded which). These receptor sequences come from a man aged 18 to 30 who had mild COVID-19 (a few samples of this study predate the infection). Cell type and time point are not known.

This clonotype has just a few counts. The CDR3 coding sequence is TGTGCCAGCAGCCCGAGCGGGAACACCGGGGAGCTGTTTTTT. It encodes CASSPSGNTGELFF. The rearrangement links TRBV4-2 to TRBJ2-2, with a weak D call TRBD2 (5 bases). The germline V and J ends were trimmed by 4 bases and 1 base, with 7 bases remaining between them. Germline V gene data show CDR1 as LGHNA and CDR2 as YNFKEQ. The CDR3 contains 14 residues.

J is TRBJ2-7 and V is TRBV7-9; D gene unclear. Germline CDR1 is SEHNR and CDR2 is FQNEAQ (reference sequence). The CDR3 totals 14 residues. The V end lost 5 bases, the J end lost 4 bases, and 15 bases lay between the germline ends. CDR3: CASSLSASPYEQYV. CDR3 in DNA: TGTGCCAGCAGCCTCTCCGCGTCCCCTTACGAGCAGTACGTC.

The sample holds a few counts of this clonotype. The rearrangement links TRBV29-1 to TRBJ2-7; TRBD1 matches 9 bases. Germline V gene lookup returns CDR1 SQVTM and CDR2 ANQGSEA. There are 12 residues in the CDR3. Germline trimming cut 7 bases from V and 6 bases from J; bases unmatched to any gene: 7. CDR3 amino acids: CSGGTGSGEQYF. DNA of the CDR3: TGCAGCGGGGGGACAGGGAGCGGCGAGCAGTACTTC.

The J gene is TRBJ1-2, the V gene TRBV7-6; D gene ambiguous. V shed 4 bases and J shed 4 bases, with 10 bases lying between them. Germline CDR1 is SGHVS and CDR2 is FNYEAQ. This CDR3 is built from 13 residues. CDR3 nucleotide sequence: TGTGCCAGCAGCTCTGGGCCCTTCTATGGCTACACCTTC. Encoded protein: CASSSGPFYGYTF.

This clonotype has more than one count but fewer than ten. V and J are TRBV27 and TRBJ2-3; TRBD2 aligns across 8 bases. Trimming at V came to 3 bases and at J to 0 bases, leaving 5 bases not matched to a gene. Germline V gene data show CDR1 as MNHEY and CDR2 as SMNVEV (reference sequence). CDR3 size: 16 residues. The CDR3 nucleotides are TGTGCCAGCAGTTTGCTACTAGCGGAGAGCACAGATACGCAGTATTTT. It yields the protein CASSLLLAESTDTQYF.

The chain recombines TRBV19 with TRBJ1-2, with 7 bases matching TRBD1. V was clipped by 1 base and J by 4 bases; unmatched bases: 6. CDR1 and CDR2 (germline): LNHDA, SQIVND (reference sequence). The CDR3 consists of 15 residues. The CDR3 reads CASSIAGTEAYGYTF. CDR3 in DNA: TGTGCCAGTAGTATAGCTGGGACAGAAGCCTATGGCTACACCTTC.

The sample holds many counts of this clonotype. The chain joins TRBV4-1 to TRBJ1-1; a possible D gene is TRBD1 (5 bases). Germline V gene sequence: CDR1 MGHRA, CDR2 YSYEKL. The length of the CDR3 is 13 residues. Between the trimmed V and J ends, which lost 2 bases and 12 bases, there was a span of 16 bases. The CDR3 sequence: CASSQFSAGTTFF. The CDR3, as DNA: TGCGCCAGCAGCCAATTCTCGGCAGGGACCACTTTCTTT.

The sample holds a few counts of this clonotype. The CDR3: CASSLVVTGGHGDEQFF. The CDR3 DNA sequence: TGTGCCAGCAGCTTAGTAGTAACGGGGGGGCATGGAGATGAGCAGTTCTTC. The rearrangement joins TRBV11-2 to TRBJ2-1; 8 nucleotides match TRBD2. The length of the CDR3 is 17 residues. The V and J ends lost 1 base and 8 bases, in that order; junction bases with no gene match: 13. CDR1 is SGHAT and CDR2 is FQNNGV in the germline V gene.

The V call is TRBV6-2 or TRBV6-3, the J call TRBJ2-2; possibly TRBD2 for D (6 bases). The CDR3 sequence is 15 residues long. The V gene lost 10 bases and the J gene lost 3 bases, with 18 bases spanning the gap. CDR1 is MNHEY, CDR2 SVGEGT, per germline. CDR3 region: CATLEGGADTGELFF. The CDR3 DNA reads as TGTGCCACTCTAGAAGGCGGGGCCGACACCGGGGAGCTGTTTTTT.

DNA for the CDR3: TGTGCCAGCAGCCTACGGACTAGCGGGGATACCTACAATGAGCAGTTCTTC. It yields the protein CASSLRTSGDTYNEQFF. This chain links TRBV14 with TRBJ2-1; the match to TRBD2 covers 12 bases. The V gene's germline CDR1 is SGHDN and CDR2 FVKESK. With 4 bases clipped from V and 2 bases from J, the junction kept 6 bases outside the gene matches. The CDR3 covers 17 residues.

The chain joins TRBV6-2 or TRBV6-3 to TRBJ1-5; D gene uncertain. The V gene lost 0 bases and the J gene lost 0 bases, with 12 bases spanning the gap. Germline-derived CDR1 and CDR2 are MNHEY and SVGEGT. This CDR3 region has 17 residues. CDR3 sequence (DNA): TGTGCCAGCAGTTACTCGATTAACAGCAATAGCAATCAGCCCCAGCATTTT. It encodes CASSYSINSNSNQPQHF.

This clonotype has a count of ten or more. The chain combines TRBV29-1 with TRBJ2-1; 8 bases are a match to TRBD1. The V and J ends lost 7 bases and 4 bases, in that order; junction bases with no gene match: 3. The CDR3 is 12 amino acids. The germline V gene has CDR1 SQVTM and CDR2 ANQGSEA. CDR3 DNA sequence: TGCAGCGCAAGACAGGGGTACAATGAGCAGTTCTTC. Its protein product is CSARQGYNEQFF.

V gene TRBV2 combines with J gene TRBJ2-3; 11 positions agree with TRBD2. In germline, CDR1 is SNHLY, CDR2 FYNNEI. The ends lost 4 bases at V and 2 bases at J; junction bases unmatched: 8. The CDR3 has 17 residues. The CDR3 DNA reads TGTGCCAGCAGTGGAACAACTAGCGGGGGATACACAGATACGCAGTATTTT. It is translated as CASSGTTSGGYTDTQYF. The full variable domain, completed using reference TRBV2 and TRBJ2-3, is EPEVTQTPSHQVTQMGQEVILRCVPISNHLYFYWYRQILGQKVEFLVSFYNNEISEKSEIFDDQFSVERPDGSNFTLKIRSTKLEDSAMYFCASSGTTSGGYTDTQYFGPGTRLTVL.

The V gene is TRBV12-3 or TRBV12-4, the J gene TRBJ2-7; weak D call: TRBD2 (5 bases). V lost 7 bases, J lost 2 bases, and 15 bases lay in between. CDR3 length: 14 amino acids. In nucleotides, the CDR3 is TGTGCCAGCACCTCAACGCGGGCAGCCTACGAGCAGTACTTC. It specifies CASTSTRAAYEQYF.

CDR3 residues: CASSQAGDRGEEKLFF. As DNA, the CDR3 is TGCGCCAGCAGCCAAGCCGGGGACAGGGGTGAGGAAAAACTGTTTTTT. The chain carries TRBV4-3 and TRBJ1-4, with 10 bases fitting TRBD1. V dropped 1 base and J dropped 8; count of bases not matched to a gene: 7. Germline lookup yields CDR1 LGHNA and CDR2 YSLEER. The CDR3 spans 16 residues.

Only a few counts were recorded for this clonotype. The rearrangement uses TRBV29-1 and TRBJ1-1; D is unresolved. Germline V CDR1 and CDR2: SQVTM, ANQGSEA. The CDR3 loop spans 10 amino acids. Trimming stripped 7 bases from V and 4 bases from J, with 7 bases between. CDR3 coding DNA: TGCAGCGGGTGGGGCACTGAAGCTTTCTTT. It yields the protein CSGWGTEAFF.

Only a few counts were recorded for this clonotype. The V call is TRBV30, the J call TRBJ2-7; TRBD2 is a possible D gene (6 bases). Trimming cost V 2 bases and J 1 base, with 18 bases left between them. CDR3 size: 16 residues. From germline, CDR1 is GTSNPN and CDR2 SVGIG (reference sequence). The CDR3 sequence: CAWSPGVRGTSYEQYF. The DNA of the CDR3 is TGTGCCTGGAGTCCGGGAGTCCGGGGGACTTCCTACGAGCAGTACTTC.

This chain joins TRBV4-2 and TRBJ2-7; either TRBD1 or TRBD2 may fit D (5 bases each). V lost 1 base, J lost 0 bases, and 10 bases lay in between. The CDR3 spans 15 residues. Germline CDR1 is LGHNA and CDR2 is YNFKEQ. CDR3 coding DNA: TGTGCCAGCAGCCAAGGATGGGGGAACTCCTACGAGCAGTACTTC. This gives the protein CASSQGWGNSYEQYF.

This chain uses TRBV29-1 with TRBJ1-1, with TRBD1 matching over 7 bases. Per germline, CDR1 SQVTM and CDR2 ANQGSEA. Germline trimming cut 3 bases from V and 6 bases from J; bases unmatched to any gene: 7. The CDR3 runs 13 residues. The CDR3: CSVETGNSAEAFF. In DNA form, the CDR3 reads TGCAGCGTTGAGACAGGGAATTCAGCTGAAGCTTTCTTT.

This clonotype was observed at least ten times. The chain has TRBV7-6 and TRBJ2-7; 10 nucleotides line up with TRBD1. Unmatched junction bases numbered 6, after V lost 5 bases and J lost 2 bases. This CDR3 spans 15 amino acids. The germline gives CDR1 SGHVS, CDR2 FNYEAQ. In DNA form, the CDR3 reads TGTGCCAGCAGCCCGGGGACAGGGGCCCCCTACGAGCAGTACTTC. It translates to CASSPGTGAPYEQYF.

The chain has TRBV30 and TRBJ1-3; perhaps TRBD1 as D (5 bases). Germline CDR1 and CDR2: GTSNPN and SVGIG (reference sequence). V was clipped by 1 base and J by 8 bases, with 21 bases between them. The CDR3 is 16 residues long. CDR3 sequence reads: CAWSGGGGRRKDTIYF. The CDR3 DNA sequence: TGTGCCTGGAGTGGTGGGGGGGGAAGACGAAAGGACACCATATATTTT.

The DNA for the CDR3 is TGTGCCAGCAGTTTAGTCTTCTACGAGCAGTACGTC. Encoded protein: CASSLVFYEQYV. This chain connects TRBV7-9 to TRBJ2-7; no clear D gene. The CDR3 is 12 amino acids. CDR1 is SEHNR, CDR2 FQNEAQ, per germline (reference sequence).

The rearrangement uses TRBV6-1 and TRBJ2-5; 10 positions agree with TRBD1. The germline V gene encodes CDR1 MNHNS and CDR2 SASEGT. V lost 0 bases and J lost 5; bases outside the gene matches: 3. CDR3 size: 15 residues. In DNA form, the CDR3 reads TGTGCCAGCAGTGAAGCGACAGGGGGCGCGGAGACCCAGTACTTC. Protein: CASSEATGGAETQYF.

The V call is TRBV19, the J call TRBJ2-2; 9 bases match TRBD1. Germline CDR1 is LNHDA and CDR2 is SQIVND (reference sequence). J lost 6 bases, V lost 1 base, and 9 bases had no gene match. This CDR3 has 17 residues. The CDR3 bases are TGTGCCAGTAGTATAGTAGGTGGGACAGGGATCGCCGGGGAGCTGTTTTTT. Its translation is CASSIVGGTGIAGELFF.

This chain links TRBV25-1 with TRBJ2-6, with a possible D match to TRBD1 (5 bases). The V end was cut by 4 bases, the J end by 0 bases, with 10 bases between. The CDR3 extends over 16 amino acids. CDR1 MGHDK and CDR2 SYGVNS come from the germline V gene. CDR3 sequence: CASSAQGSSGANVLTF. The DNA for the CDR3 is TGTGCCAGCAGTGCTCAGGGAAGCTCTGGGGCCAACGTCCTGACTTTC.

In its sample, this clonotype was seen a few times. This chain connects TRBV5-5 to TRBJ2-6; perhaps TRBD2 as D (6 bases). The ends were cut back, 4 bases at V and 0 bases at J, with 11 bases in the middle. The germline V gene has CDR1 SGHKS and CDR2 YYEKEE (reference sequence). The CDR3 totals 16 residues. The CDR3 nucleotides are TGTGCCAGCAGCCCTCACGGGGGCTCTGGGGCCAACGTCCTGACTTTC. It is translated as CASSPHGGSGANVLTF. Full variable domain (remainder filled in from reference TRBV5-5 and TRBJ2-6): DAGVTQSPTHLIKTRGQQVTLRCSPISGHKSVSWYQQVLGQGPQFIFQYYEKEERGRGNFPDRFSARQFPNYSSELNVNALLLGDSALYLCASSPHGGSGANVLTFGAGSRLTVL.

The chain has TRBV19 and TRBJ2-1, with D tentatively TRBD2 (5 bases). The CDR3 runs 15 residues. V was pared by 6 bases and J by 3 bases, with 15 bases between. CDR1 is LNHDA, CDR2 SQIVND, per germline (reference sequence). The CDR3 nucleotides are TGTGCCAGTAGCACCCTTGGGAGTCTCTACAATGAGCAGTTCTTC. Translating gives CASSTLGSLYNEQFF. The whole variable domain, remainder taken from reference TRBV19 and TRBJ2-1, is DGGITQSPKYLFRKEGQNVTLSCEQNLNHDAMYWYRQDPGQGLRLIYYSQIVNDFQKGDIAEGYSVSREKKESFPLTVTSAQKNPTAFYLCASSTLGSLYNEQFFGPGTRLTVL.